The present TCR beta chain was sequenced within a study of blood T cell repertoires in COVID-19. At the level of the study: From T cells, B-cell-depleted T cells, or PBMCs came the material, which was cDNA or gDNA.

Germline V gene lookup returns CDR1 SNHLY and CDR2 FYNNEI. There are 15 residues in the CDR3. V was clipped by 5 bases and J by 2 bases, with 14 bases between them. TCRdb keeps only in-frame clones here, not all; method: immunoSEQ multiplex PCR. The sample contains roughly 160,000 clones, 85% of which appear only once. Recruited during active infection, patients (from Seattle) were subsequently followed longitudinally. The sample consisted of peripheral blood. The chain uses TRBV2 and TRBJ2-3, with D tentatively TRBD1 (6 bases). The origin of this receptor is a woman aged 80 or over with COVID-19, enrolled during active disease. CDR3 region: CASSLQGNPTDTQYF. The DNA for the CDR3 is TGTGCCAGCAGTCTCCAGGGGAATCCCACAGATACGCAGTATTTT.